Following are 20 T cell receptor beta chains from one sample sequenced in a study of cytomegalovirus exposure and HLA in healthy donors. A multiplex PCR was run with 60 Vbeta primers and 13 Jbeta primers. Generated by immunoSEQ multiplex PCR, the TCRdb table keeps only in-frame clones and is missing some. This sample has more than 200,000 clones, with nearly 80% found just once. Sequencing was done on a sample of PBMCs. The receptor source for this set is a man aged 18 to 35 in good health and CMV-seronegative.

The CDR3 bases are TGTGCCAGCAGCTCAAGGGGTAGGGGCTACACCTTC. This gives the protein CASSSRGRGYTF. This chain joins TRBV7-9 and TRBJ1-2; D perhaps matches TRBD1 (5 bases). The V gene's germline CDR1 is SEHNR and CDR2 FQNEAQ (reference sequence). V gave up 4 bases and J gave up 8 bases, with 11 bases separating them. The CDR3 runs 12 residues.

The V gene is TRBV29-1, the J gene TRBJ2-5; TRBD1 agrees at 7 bases. The end of the DNA fits TRBJ2-7 better, so the J call may be wrong. The CDR3 runs to 15 residues. The germline V gene encodes CDR1 SQVTM and CDR2 ANQGSEA. In DNA form, the CDR3 reads TGCAGCGTTGAAGTTGGGGACAGACTTACCTACGAGCAGTACTTC. As protein: CSVEVGDRLTYEQYF.

V is TRBV11-3 and J is TRBJ2-5; perhaps TRBD1 as D (5 bases). The germline V gene encodes CDR1 SGHNT and CDR2 YENEEA. This CDR3 is built from 14 residues. The germline V and J ends were trimmed by 1 base and 2 bases, with 8 bases remaining between them. CDR3 residues: CASSLGPGQETQYF. The CDR3, as DNA: TGTGCCAGCAGCTTAGGTCCAGGGCAAGAGACCCAGTACTTC.

The CDR3 nucleotides are TGTGCCGCCTCGGGACAGGGCTACAATGAGCAGTTCTTC. Amino acid sequence: CAASGQGYNEQFF. The chain has TRBV10-3 and TRBJ2-1; 9 nucleotides agree with TRBD1. V was clipped by 11 bases and J by 3 bases; unmatched bases: 5. CDR3 size: 13 residues. Germline values: CDR1 ENHRY, CDR2 SYGVKD.

The chain carries TRBV4-3 and TRBJ1-2; D gene unclear. The germline V gene encodes CDR1 LGHNA and CDR2 YSLEER. The V gene lost 0 bases and the J gene lost 6 bases, with 14 bases spanning the gap. CDR3 length: 15 residues. Here the CDR3 reads CASSQDEGHPDGYTF. The CDR3, as DNA: TGCGCCAGCAGCCAAGACGAGGGCCACCCAGATGGCTACACCTTC.

This clone was seen a few times. V and J are TRBV19 and TRBJ2-5, with a possible D match to TRBD1 (6 bases). Deletions cut 3 bases from V and 2 bases from J, with 13 bases between. The length of the CDR3 is 15 residues. The germline gives CDR1 LNHDA, CDR2 SQIVND (reference sequence). CDR3 nucleotide sequence: TGTGCCAGTAGTATCAGTGGACAGATTCAAGAGACCCAGTACTTC. It specifies CASSISGQIQETQYF.

As for this clone: The junction differs from germline at one of its ends, possibly a read error. V gene TRBV7-7 combines with J gene TRBJ2-7; D perhaps matches TRBD1 (5 bases). The CDR3 is 13 amino acids. Germline V gene data show CDR1 as SSHAT and CDR2 as FNYEAQ (reference sequence). CDR3: CASSPGLNYEQYF. CDR3 sequence (DNA): TGTGCTAGCAGCCCAGGGTTGAACTACGAGCAGTACTTC.

The V and J genes are TRBV6-6 and TRBJ2-1, with 8 bases lining up with TRBD2. In germline, CDR1 is MNHNY, CDR2 SVGAGI (reference sequence). This CDR3 spans 15 amino acids. V was pared by 6 bases and J by 7 bases, with 11 bases of the junction left unmatched. CDR3 in amino acids: CASRPPGGAGNEQFF. The CDR3 DNA reads as TGTGCCAGCAGGCCTCCCGGGGGGGCTGGGAATGAGCAGTTCTTC.

The chain combines TRBV7-9 with TRBJ2-2; D might be TRBD1 (6 bases). The germline V gene has CDR1 SEHNR and CDR2 FQNEAQ (reference sequence). The CDR3 is 14 amino acids. The V end lost 3 bases, the J end lost 7 bases, and 12 bases lay between the germline ends. The CDR3 region is CASSLSLRGGELFF. CDR3 sequence (DNA): TGTGCCAGCAGCTTGTCACTCAGGGGCGGGGAGCTGTTTTTT.

The J gene is TRBJ2-3, the V gene TRBV5-4; no reliable D call. Per germline, CDR1 SGHNT and CDR2 YYREEE (reference sequence). V lost 0 bases, J lost 4 bases, and 6 bases lay in between. This CDR3 is built from 13 residues. The CDR3, as DNA: TGTGCCAGCAGCTTGGCTGCGGCAGATACGCAGTATTTT. Protein: CASSLAAADTQYF. The complete variable domain, with remaining parts taken from reference TRBV5-4 and TRBJ2-3, reads ETGVTQSPTHLIKTRGQQVTLRCSSQSGHNTVSWYQQALGQGPQFIFQYYREEENGRGNFPPRFSGLQFPNYSSELNVNALELDDSALYLCASSLAAADTQYFGPGTRLTVL.

The chain uses TRBV6-5 and TRBJ2-7; the match to TRBD1 covers 9 bases. Germline V lookup: CDR1 MNHEY, CDR2 SVGAGI. There are 13 residues in the CDR3. J lost 7 bases, V lost 5 bases, and 6 bases had no gene match. CDR3 sequence: CASSPQGAGEQYF. CDR3 nucleotides: TGTGCCAGCAGTCCACAGGGGGCCGGAGAGCAGTACTTC.

The rearrangement uses TRBV7-9 and TRBJ1-5, with D tentatively TRBD1 (5 bases). V lost 5 bases and J 11 bases, leaving 10 bases between the germline ends. The CDR3 has 11 amino acids. Germline values: CDR1 SEHNR, CDR2 FQNEAQ (reference sequence). CDR3: CASSAGGAQHF. The CDR3, as DNA: TGTGCCAGCAGCGCTGGGGGGGCCCAGCATTTT.

The genes are TRBV5-4 and TRBJ1-5, with 7 bases identical to TRBD1. In germline, CDR1 is SGHNT, CDR2 YYREEE (reference sequence). CDR3 size: 13 residues. After removal of 2 bases from V and 6 bases from J, the junction contained 2 bases not matched to a gene. CDR3 sequence reads: CASSFQGGQPQHF. In nucleotides, the CDR3 is TGTGCCAGCAGCTTTCAGGGGGGTCAGCCCCAGCATTTT.

This clone has a single count. The genes are TRBV6-5 and TRBJ1-5; D perhaps matches TRBD1 (5 bases). The germline CDR1 and CDR2 sequences are MNHEY and SVGAGI. Trimming cost V 8 bases and J 5 bases, with 19 bases left between them. The length of the CDR3 is 15 residues. The CDR3 region has the DNA TGTGCCAGCTCTTTTACGGTAGGGGAAGATCAGCCCCAGCATTTT. As protein: CASSFTVGEDQPQHF.

This chain joins TRBV6-5 and TRBJ1-4; TRBD1 is a possible D gene (6 bases). CDR3 length: 15 amino acids. CDR1 MNHEY and CDR2 SVGAGI come from the germline V gene. Trimming took off 6 bases at V and 8 bases at J, with 19 bases between the two ends. The CDR3 protein is CASSSTGPPPEKLFF. As DNA, the CDR3 is TGTGCCAGCAGCTCGACAGGCCCCCCACCCGAAAAACTGTTTTTT.

The chain has TRBV10-3 and TRBJ2-7; tentative D call: TRBD2 (6 bases). Trimming took 6 bases from V and 7 from J, leaving 16 bases between them. Germline loops: CDR1 ENHRY, CDR2 SYGVKD. This CDR3 is built from 13 residues. The CDR3 DNA reads TGTGCCATCAGCGCCAGAGCCGCGGGAGAGCAGTACTTC. It specifies CAISARAAGEQYF.

The gene calls are TRBV28 and TRBJ2-7; 10 bases agree with TRBD1. The germline V gene encodes CDR1 MDHEN and CDR2 SYDVKM. V shed 3 bases, J shed 7 bases, and the junction held 9 bases outside the gene matches. This CDR3 region has 15 residues. CDR3 loop: CASSFVGTGALEQYF. The CDR3 nucleotides are TGTGCCAGCAGTTTCGTCGGGACAGGGGCGCTTGAGCAGTACTTC.

The rearrangement joins TRBV30 to TRBJ2-5; 12 bases agree with TRBD2. The end of the DNA aligns better with TRBJ2-7, so the J call may be wrong. Germline lookup yields CDR1 GTSNPN and CDR2 SVGIG (reference sequence). The CDR3 loop spans 13 amino acids. CDR3 region: CALAGGHSYEQYF. CDR3 DNA sequence: TGTGCCCTAGCGGGGGGGCATTCCTACGAGCAGTACTTC.

The chain recombines TRBV11-2 with TRBJ2-5; 7 bases match TRBD2. Germline-derived CDR1 and CDR2 are SGHAT and FQNNGV. This CDR3 has 14 residues. V dropped 7 bases and J dropped 5; count of bases not matched to a gene: 10. In DNA form, the CDR3 reads TGTGCCAGCACCGGGGCGGGAGTATGGGAGACCCAGTACTTC. Protein sequence: CASTGAGVWETQYF.

This chain joins TRBV27 and TRBJ1-5; 8 bases map to TRBD1. This CDR3 has 15 residues. Germline-derived CDR1 and CDR2 are MNHEY and SMNVEV (reference sequence). The J segment lost 2 bases and the V segment lost 6 bases, leaving 6 bases of the junction unmatched. The CDR3 bases are TGTGCCAGCAGGCGGGGACAGGAAGGCAATCAGCCCCAGCATTTT. Its translation is CASRRGQEGNQPQHF.